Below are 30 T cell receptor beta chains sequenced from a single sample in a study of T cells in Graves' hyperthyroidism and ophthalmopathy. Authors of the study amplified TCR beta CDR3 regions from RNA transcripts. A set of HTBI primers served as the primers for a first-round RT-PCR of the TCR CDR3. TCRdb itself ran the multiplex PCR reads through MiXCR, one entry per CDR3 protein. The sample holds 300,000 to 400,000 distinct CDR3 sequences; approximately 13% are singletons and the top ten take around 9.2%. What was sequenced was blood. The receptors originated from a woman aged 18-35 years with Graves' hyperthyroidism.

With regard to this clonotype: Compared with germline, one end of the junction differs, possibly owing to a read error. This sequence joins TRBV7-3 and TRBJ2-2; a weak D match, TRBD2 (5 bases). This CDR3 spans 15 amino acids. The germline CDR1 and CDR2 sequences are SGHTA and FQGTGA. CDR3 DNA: TGTGCCAGCAGCTCGGACGGATCGAACACCGGGGAGATGTCTTTT. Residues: CASSSDGSNTGEMSF.

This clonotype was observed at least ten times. CDR3 nucleotide sequence: TGTGCCAGCAGTTACGTACATCAGTACTTAGATAGCAATCAGCCCCAGCATTTT. This codes for CASSYVHQYLDSNQPQHF. V gene TRBV6-2 or TRBV6-3 combines with J gene TRBJ1-5; D gene uncertain. V was clipped by 2 bases and J by 0 bases, with 17 bases between them. The CDR3 is made up of 18 amino acids. Germline values: CDR1 MNHEY, CDR2 SVGEGT.

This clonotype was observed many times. CDR3 protein: CASTTSGTTDTQYF. The CDR3, as DNA: TGTGCCAGCACTACTAGCGGCACCACAGATACGCAGTATTTT. The rearrangement links TRBV12-3 or TRBV12-4 to TRBJ2-3; 8 bases agree with TRBD2. V trimming: 7 bases; J trimming: 2 bases; junction bases outside the gene matches: 5. The CDR3 has 14 amino acids.

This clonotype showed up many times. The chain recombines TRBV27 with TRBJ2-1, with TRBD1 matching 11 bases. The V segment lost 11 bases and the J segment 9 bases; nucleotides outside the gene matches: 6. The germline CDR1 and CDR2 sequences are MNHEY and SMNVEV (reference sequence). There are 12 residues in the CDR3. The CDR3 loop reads CAARTGGSEQFF. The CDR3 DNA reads TGTGCCGCCCGGACAGGGGGCAGTGAGCAGTTCTTC.

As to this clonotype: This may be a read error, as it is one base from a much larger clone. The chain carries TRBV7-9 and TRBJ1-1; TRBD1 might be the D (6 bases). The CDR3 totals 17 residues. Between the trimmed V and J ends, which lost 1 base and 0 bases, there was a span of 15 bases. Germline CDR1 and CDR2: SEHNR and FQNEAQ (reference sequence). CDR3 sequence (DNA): TGTGCCAGCAGCTTAGATAGTTGGAGGGGGTTGAACACTGAAGCTTTCTTT. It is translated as CASSLDSWRGLNTEAFF.

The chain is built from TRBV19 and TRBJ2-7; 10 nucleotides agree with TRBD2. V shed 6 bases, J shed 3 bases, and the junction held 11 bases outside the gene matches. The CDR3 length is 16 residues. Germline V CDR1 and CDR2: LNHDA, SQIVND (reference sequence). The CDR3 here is CASRVSGTSVHYEQYF. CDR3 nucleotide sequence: TGTGCCAGTAGGGTTTCCGGGACTAGCGTTCACTACGAGCAGTACTTC.

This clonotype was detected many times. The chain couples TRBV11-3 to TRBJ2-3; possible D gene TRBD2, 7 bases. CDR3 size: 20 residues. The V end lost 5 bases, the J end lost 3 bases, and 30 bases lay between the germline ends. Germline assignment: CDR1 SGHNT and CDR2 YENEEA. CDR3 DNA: TGTGCCAGCAGCCCCCCGGAGGGGGGCAGCGGGGCGTCGGGTACAGATACGCAGTATTTT. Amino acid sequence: CASSPPEGGSGASGTDTQYF.

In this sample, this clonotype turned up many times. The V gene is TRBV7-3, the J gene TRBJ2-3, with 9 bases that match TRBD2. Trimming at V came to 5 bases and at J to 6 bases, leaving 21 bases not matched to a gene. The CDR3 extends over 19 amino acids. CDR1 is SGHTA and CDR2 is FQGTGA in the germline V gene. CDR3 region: CASSPSVLSAGGGADTQYF. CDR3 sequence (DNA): TGTGCCAGCAGCCCCTCCGTCTTGAGCGCGGGAGGGGGGGCGGATACGCAGTATTTT.

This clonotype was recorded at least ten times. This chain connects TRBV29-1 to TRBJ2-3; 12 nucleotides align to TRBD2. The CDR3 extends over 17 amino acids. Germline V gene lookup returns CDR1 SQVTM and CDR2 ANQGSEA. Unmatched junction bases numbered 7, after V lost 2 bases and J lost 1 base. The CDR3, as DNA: TGCAGCGTTGAACATACGGGACTAGCGGGTGGCACAGATACGCAGTATTTT. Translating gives CSVEHTGLAGGTDTQYF.

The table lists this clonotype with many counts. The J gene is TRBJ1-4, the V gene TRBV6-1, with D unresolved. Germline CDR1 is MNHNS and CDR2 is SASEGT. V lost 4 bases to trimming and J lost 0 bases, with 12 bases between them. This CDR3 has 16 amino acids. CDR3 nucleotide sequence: TGTGCCAGCAGTGGAGACAACCTTGCAACTAATGAAAAACTGTTTTTT. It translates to CASSGDNLATNEKLFF.

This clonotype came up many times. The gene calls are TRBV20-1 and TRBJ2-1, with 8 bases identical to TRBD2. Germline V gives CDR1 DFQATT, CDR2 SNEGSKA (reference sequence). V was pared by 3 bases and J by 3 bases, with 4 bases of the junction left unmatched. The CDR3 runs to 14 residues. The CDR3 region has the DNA TGCAGTGCTAGTTCGGGGGGGAGCTACAATGAGCAGTTCTTC. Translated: CSASSGGSYNEQFF.

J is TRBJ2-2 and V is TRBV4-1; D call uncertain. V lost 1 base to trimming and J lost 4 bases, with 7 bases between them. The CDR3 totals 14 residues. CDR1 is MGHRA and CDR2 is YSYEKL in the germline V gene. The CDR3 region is CASSQGLITGELFF. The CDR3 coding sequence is TGCGCCAGCAGCCAAGGACTGATCACCGGGGAGCTGTTTTTT.

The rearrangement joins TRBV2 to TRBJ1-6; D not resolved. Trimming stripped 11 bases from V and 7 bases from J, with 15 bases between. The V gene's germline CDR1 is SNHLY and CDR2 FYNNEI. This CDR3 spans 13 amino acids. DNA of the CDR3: TGTGCCGGCCCCGTACTACAGAATTCACCCCTCCACTTT. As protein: CAGPVLQNSPLHF.

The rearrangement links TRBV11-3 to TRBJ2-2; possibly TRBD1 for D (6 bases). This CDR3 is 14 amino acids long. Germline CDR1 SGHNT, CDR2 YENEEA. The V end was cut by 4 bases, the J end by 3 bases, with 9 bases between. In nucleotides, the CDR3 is TGTGCCAGCAGCTCAGGGGTTTACACCGGGGAGCTGTTTTTT. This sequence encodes CASSSGVYTGELFF.

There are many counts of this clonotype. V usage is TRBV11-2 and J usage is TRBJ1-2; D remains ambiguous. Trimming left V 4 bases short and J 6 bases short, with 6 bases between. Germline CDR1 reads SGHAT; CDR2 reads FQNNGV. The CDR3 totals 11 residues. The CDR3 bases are TGTGCCAGCAGCTCCAGAAATGGCTACACCTTC. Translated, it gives CASSSRNGYTF.

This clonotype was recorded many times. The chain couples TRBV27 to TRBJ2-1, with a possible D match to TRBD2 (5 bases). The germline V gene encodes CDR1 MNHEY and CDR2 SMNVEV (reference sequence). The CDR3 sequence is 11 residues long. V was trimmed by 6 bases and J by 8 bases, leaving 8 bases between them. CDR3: CASRSEDEQFF. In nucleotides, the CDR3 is TGTGCCAGCAGGTCGGAGGATGAGCAGTTCTTC.

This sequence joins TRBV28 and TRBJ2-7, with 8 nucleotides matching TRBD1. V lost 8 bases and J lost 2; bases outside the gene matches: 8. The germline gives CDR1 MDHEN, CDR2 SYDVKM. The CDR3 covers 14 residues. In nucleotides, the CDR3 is TGTGCCAGCGATTCCGGGACAGGTCCCTACGAGCAGTACTTC. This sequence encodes CASDSGTGPYEQYF. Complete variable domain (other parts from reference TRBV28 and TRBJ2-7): DVKVTQSSRYLVKRTGEKVFLECVQDMDHENMFWYRQDPGLGLRLIYFSYDVKMKEKGDIPEGYSVSREKKERFSLILESASTNQTSMYLCASDSGTGPYEQYFGPGTRLTVT.

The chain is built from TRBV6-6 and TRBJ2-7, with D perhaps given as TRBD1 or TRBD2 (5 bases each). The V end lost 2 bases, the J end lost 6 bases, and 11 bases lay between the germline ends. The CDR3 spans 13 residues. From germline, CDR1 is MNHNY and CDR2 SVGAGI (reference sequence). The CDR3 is CASSYGPGSEQYF. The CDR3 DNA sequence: TGTGCCAGCAGTTACGGACCAGGGAGCGAGCAGTACTTC.

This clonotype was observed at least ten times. The DNA of the CDR3 is TGTGCCAGCAGCTTGGCACTGGGGCGGGAGGACGAGCAGTACTTC. This codes for CASSLALGREDEQYF. V usage is TRBV11-2 and J usage is TRBJ2-7; 8 bases map to TRBD2. CDR3 length: 15 residues. Trimming cost V 3 bases and J 5 bases; bases outside gene matches: 9. The germline CDR1 and CDR2 sequences are SGHAT and FQNNGV.

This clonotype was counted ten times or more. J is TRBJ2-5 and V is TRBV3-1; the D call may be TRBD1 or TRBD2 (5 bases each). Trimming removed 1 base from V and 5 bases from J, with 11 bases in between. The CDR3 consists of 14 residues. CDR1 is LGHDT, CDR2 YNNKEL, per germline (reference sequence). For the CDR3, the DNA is TGTGCCAGCAGCCAAGTTACGGGACGGGAGACCCAGTACTTC. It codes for CASSQVTGRETQYF.

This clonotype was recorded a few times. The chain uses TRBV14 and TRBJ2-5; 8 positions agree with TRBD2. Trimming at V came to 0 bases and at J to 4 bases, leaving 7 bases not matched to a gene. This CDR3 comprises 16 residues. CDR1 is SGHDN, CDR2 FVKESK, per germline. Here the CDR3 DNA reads TGTGCCAGCAGCCAAGATCGCGGGGGGCGCTTAGAGACCCAGTACTTC. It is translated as CASSQDRGGRLETQYF.

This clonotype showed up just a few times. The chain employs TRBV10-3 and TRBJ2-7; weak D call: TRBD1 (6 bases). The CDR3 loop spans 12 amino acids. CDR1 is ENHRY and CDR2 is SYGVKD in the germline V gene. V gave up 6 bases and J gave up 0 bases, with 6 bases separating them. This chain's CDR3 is CAIRDSSYEQYF. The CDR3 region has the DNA TGTGCCATCAGGGACAGCTCCTACGAGCAGTACTTC.

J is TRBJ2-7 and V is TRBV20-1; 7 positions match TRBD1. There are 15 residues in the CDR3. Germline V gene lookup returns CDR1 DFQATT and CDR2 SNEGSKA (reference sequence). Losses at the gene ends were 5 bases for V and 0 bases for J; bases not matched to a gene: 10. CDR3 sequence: CSAPALQGRSYEQYF. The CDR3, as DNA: TGCAGTGCTCCTGCCCTACAGGGGCGCTCCTACGAGCAGTACTTC.

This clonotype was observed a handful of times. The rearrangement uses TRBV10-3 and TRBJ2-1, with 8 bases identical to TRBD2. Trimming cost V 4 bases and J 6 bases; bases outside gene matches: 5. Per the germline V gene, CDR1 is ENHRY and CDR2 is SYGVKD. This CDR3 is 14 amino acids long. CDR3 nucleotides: TGTGCCATCAGTGTCCGGGAGGGAGGCAATGAGCAGTTCTTC. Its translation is CAISVREGGNEQFF.

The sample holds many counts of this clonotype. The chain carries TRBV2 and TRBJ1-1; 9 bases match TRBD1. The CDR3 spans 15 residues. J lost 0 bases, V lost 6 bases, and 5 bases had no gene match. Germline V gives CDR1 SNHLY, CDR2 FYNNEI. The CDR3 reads CASSLQGALNTEAFF. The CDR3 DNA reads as TGTGCCAGCAGCCTACAGGGGGCCCTGAACACTGAAGCTTTCTTT.

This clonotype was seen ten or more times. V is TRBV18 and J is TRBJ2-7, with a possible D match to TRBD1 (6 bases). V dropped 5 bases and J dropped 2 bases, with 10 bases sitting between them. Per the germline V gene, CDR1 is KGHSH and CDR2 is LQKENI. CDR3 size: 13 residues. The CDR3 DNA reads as TGTGCCAGCTCAAGTGAGGGGGCCTACGAGCAGTACTTC. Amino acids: CASSSEGAYEQYF.

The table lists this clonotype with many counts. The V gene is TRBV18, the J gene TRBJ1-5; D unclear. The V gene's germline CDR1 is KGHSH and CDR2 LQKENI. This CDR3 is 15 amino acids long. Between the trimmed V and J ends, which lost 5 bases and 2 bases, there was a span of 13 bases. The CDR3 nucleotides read TGTGCCAGCTCAACGGGAAGCGGGGGCAATCAGCCCCAGCATTTT. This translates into CASSTGSGGNQPQHF.

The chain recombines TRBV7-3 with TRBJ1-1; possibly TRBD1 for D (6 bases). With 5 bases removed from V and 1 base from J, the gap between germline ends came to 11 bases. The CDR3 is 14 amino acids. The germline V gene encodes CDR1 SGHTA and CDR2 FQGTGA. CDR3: CASSAGGQNTEAFF. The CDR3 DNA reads TGTGCCAGCAGCGCGGGGGGGCAGAACACTGAAGCTTTCTTT.

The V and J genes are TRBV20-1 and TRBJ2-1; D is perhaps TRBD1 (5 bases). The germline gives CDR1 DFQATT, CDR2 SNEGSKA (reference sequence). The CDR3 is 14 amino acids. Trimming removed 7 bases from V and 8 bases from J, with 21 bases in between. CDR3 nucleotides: TGCAGTGTCCCCGGCCAGGGAAGAGTTTATGAGCAGTTCTTC. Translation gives CSVPGQGRVYEQFF.

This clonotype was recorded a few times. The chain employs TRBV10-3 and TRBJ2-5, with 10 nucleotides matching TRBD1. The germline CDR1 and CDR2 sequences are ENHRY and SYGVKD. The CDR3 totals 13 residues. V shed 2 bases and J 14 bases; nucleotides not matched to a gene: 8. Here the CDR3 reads CAISEASRDRGYF. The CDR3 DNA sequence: TGTGCCATCAGTGAGGCGAGCCGGGACAGGGGTTACTTC.